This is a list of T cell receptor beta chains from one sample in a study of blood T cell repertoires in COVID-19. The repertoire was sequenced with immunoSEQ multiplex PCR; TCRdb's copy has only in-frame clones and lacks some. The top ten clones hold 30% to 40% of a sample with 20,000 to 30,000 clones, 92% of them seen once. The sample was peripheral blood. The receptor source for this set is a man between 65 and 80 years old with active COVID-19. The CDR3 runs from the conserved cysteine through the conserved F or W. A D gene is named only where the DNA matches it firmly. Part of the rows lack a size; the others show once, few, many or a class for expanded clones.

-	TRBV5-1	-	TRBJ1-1	TGCGCCAGCAGCTTAGGGGCCCGGCTGAACACTGAAGCTTTCTTT	CASSLGARLNTEAFF
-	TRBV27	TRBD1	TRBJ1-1	TGTGCCAGCATTAACAGGGGGCACACTGAAGCTTTCTTT	CASINRGHTEAFF
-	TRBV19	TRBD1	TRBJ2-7	TGTGCCAGCAGACCGGGACAGGGGAGTTCCTACGAGCAGTACTTC	CASRPGQGSSYEQYF
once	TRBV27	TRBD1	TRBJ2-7	TGTGCCAGCAGACCCGGGACAGGGATCTACGAGCAGTACTTC	CASRPGTGIYEQYF
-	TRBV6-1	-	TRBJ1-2	TGTGCCAGCAGTGATCGGAGGGGAGACGGCTACACCTTC	CASSDRRGDGYTF
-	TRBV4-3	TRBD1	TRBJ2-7	TGCGCCAGCAGCCAAGGGTTGGGGACAGGGGCCTCCTACGAGCAGTACTTC	CASSQGLGTGASYEQYF
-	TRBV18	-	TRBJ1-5	TGTGCCAGCTCACCGACTACAGGGAGGGACCAGCCCCAGCATTTT	CASSPTTGRDQPQHF
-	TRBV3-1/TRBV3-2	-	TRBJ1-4	TGTGCCAGCAGCCAAGACTCTGCGCAGGGGAATGAAAAACTGTTTTTT	CASSQDSAQGNEKLFF
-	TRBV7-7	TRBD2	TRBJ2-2	TGTGCCAGCAGCCCAGCAGCGGGAATTAGCGGGAGGGCCTTTGGCGGGGAGCTGTTTTTT	CASSPAAGISGRAFGGELFF
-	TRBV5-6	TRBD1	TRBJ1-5	TGTGCCAGCAGCCTAAGGTGGACAGACAGGGGCCGACAGCCCCAGCATTTT	CASSLRWTDRGRQPQHF
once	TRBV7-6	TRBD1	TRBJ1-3	TGTGCCAGCAGCTTACGAGGGACAGGGGGAGGCCCTTCGGGAAACACCATATATTTT	CASSLRGTGGGPSGNTIYF
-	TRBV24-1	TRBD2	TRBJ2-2	TGTGCCACCAGTGATTTGACCACTAGCGGATCGAACACCGGGGAGCTGTTTTTT	CATSDLTTSGSNTGELFF
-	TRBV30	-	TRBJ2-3	TGTGCCTGGGGACTAGATACGCAGTATTTT	CAWGLDTQYF
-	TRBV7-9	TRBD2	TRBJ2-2	TGTGCCAGCAGCTCGGGAGCGGGAGGGCCAGTGAACACCGGGGAGCTGTTTTTT	CASSSGAGGPVNTGELFF
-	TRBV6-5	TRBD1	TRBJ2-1	TGTGCCAGCAGTTACCGGGACAGGTCCTACAATGAGCAGTTCTTC	CASSYRDRSYNEQFF
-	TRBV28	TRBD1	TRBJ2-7	TGTGCCAGCACCGACCGGCCGCACAGGGGGCAGGACGAGCAGTACTTC	CASTDRPHRGQDEQYF
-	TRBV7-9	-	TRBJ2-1	TGTGCCAGCAGCTTCGCGAATGAGCAGTTCTTC	CASSFANEQFF
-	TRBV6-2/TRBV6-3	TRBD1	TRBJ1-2	TGTGCCAGCAGTCTACAGGGGGCGAACTATGGCTACACCTTC	CASSLQGANYGYTF
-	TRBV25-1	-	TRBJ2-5	TGTGCCAGCAGTGAATTGTCAGGGGAGATCCGGGAGACCCAGTACTTC	CASSELSGEIRETQYF
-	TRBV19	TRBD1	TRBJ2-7	TGTGCCAGTAGAGCGGACAGGTCGAGCTCCTACGAGCAGTACTTC	CASRADRSSSYEQYF
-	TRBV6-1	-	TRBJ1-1	TGTGCCAGCAGTGAAGCGCTTCGAGGGTTTGACACTGAAGCTTTCTTT	CASSEALRGFDTEAFF
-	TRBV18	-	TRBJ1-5	TGTGCCAGCTCACCACCGGGGGCCAGGGCGGACAATCAGCCCCAGCATTTT	CASSPPGARADNQPQHF
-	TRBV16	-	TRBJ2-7	TGTGCCAGCAGCCAATCGACGGAGCTTAGCGGGCAGTACTTC	CASSQSTELSGQYF
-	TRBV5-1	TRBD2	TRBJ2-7	TGCGCCAGCAGCTTGGTTGGGCGGGCTAGCGGGAGGAACGAGCAGTACTTC	CASSLVGRASGRNEQYF
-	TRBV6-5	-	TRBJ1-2	TGTGCCAGCAGTCCTGAGGCAGCTTACTATGGCTACACCTTC	CASSPEAAYYGYTF
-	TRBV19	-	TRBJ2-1	TGTGCCAGTAGTATTGGGGCAGAAGGATACAATGAGCAGTTCTTC	CASSIGAEGYNEQFF
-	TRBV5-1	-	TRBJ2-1	TGCGCCAGCAGCTTGGCCGGTAGCTCCTACAATGAGCAGTTCTTC	CASSLAGSSYNEQFF
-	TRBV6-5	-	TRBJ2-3	TGTGCCAGCACCCCCAGGCGGGCAGATACGCAGTATTTT	CASTPRRADTQYF
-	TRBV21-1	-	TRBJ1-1	TGTGCCAGGTGGACAGACCGGGGCACTGAAGCTTTCTTT	CARWTDRGTEAFF
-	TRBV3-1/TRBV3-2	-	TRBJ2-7	TGTGCCAGCAGCCAAGGGCCCCGCTACAGTAAATCCTCCTACGAGCAGTACTTC	CASSQGPRYSKSSYEQYF
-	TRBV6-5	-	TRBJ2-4	TGTGCCAGCATCCGAGGGGGGGTAGCCAAAAACATTCAGTACTTC	CASIRGGVAKNIQYF
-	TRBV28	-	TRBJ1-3	TGTGCCAGCACCTCCCCCAACATAAACTCTGGAAACACCATATATTTT	CASTSPNINSGNTIYF
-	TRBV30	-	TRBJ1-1	TGTGCCTGGGTTGGGCATAGGAACACTGAAGCTTTCTTT	CAWVGHRNTEAFF
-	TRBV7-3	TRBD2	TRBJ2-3	TGTGCCAGCAGCACGCCTCCTGCTAGCGGGAGGGACGATACGCAGTATTTT	CASSTPPASGRDDTQYF
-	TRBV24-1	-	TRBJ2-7	TGTGCCACCAGTGATCGCGACAATACCTCCCCCTACGAGCAGTACTTC	CATSDRDNTSPYEQYF
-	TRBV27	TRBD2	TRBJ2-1	TGTGCCAGCAGTCCCCTAGCGGGAGTGGTACCGATTTACAATGAGCAGTTCTTC	CASSPLAGVVPIYNEQFF
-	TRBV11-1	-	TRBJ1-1	TGTGCCAGCAGCAAAGGAGGCGGCACTGAAGCTTTCTTT	CASSKGGGTEAFF
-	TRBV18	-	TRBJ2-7	TGTGCCAGCTCGCTTGGCACAGGGTACTACGAGCAGTACTTC	CASSLGTGYYEQYF
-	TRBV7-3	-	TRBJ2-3	TGTGCCAGCAGCTTACAGGGAGGAGATACGCAGTATTTT	CASSLQGGDTQYF
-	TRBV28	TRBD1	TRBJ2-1	TGTGCCAGCAGCCGGGACAGGTGGCGGGTACGGGTGCGGGAGCAGTTCTTC	CASSRDRWRVRVREQFF
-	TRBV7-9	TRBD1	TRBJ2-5	TGTGCCAGCAGCTTAAACAGGGGGCAAGAAGAGACCCAGTACTTC	CASSLNRGQEETQYF
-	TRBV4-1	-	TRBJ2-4	TGCGCCAGCAGCCAAGGTGAAAGCGGGCCAGCCAAAAACATTCAGTACTTC	CASSQGESGPAKNIQYF
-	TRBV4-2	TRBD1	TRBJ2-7	TGTGCCAGCAGCCAAGTATCTGGACAGGGTATCGACGAGCAGTACTTC	CASSQVSGQGIDEQYF
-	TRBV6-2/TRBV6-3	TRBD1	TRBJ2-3	TGTGCCAGCAGTTACTTCCCGGGACAGTTTAGCACAGATACGCAGTATTTT	CASSYFPGQFSTDTQYF
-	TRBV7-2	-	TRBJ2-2	TGTGCCAGCAGCTTCGGTAGGGCGGGATACACCGGGGAGCTGTTTTTT	CASSFGRAGYTGELFF
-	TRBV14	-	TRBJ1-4	TGTGCCAAATCCATATCCGCCTACGAAAAACTGTTTTTT	CAKSISAYEKLFF
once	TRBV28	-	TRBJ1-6	TGTGCCAGCAATCCCCGCGGGTTCTCCTATAATTCACCCCTCCACTTT	CASNPRGFSYNSPLHF
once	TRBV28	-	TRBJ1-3	TGTGCCAGCAGTGAAAATTCCTGGGCTCCTGCTGGAAACACCATATATTTT	CASSENSWAPAGNTIYF